This T cell receptor (beta chain) was recorded in a study of T cell responses to AZD1222 COVID-19 vaccine. Only in-frame clones appear in the TCRdb table, and some are missing; sequencing was by immunoSEQ multiplex PCR. The repertoire holds under 150,000 clones, with roughly 91% as singletons. Study-wide results and limits: Elevations in Spike-specific TCR breadth and depth followed administration of two AZD1222 doses. Donors were largely white British and mainly female; clonal diversity was possibly underestimated.

The CDR3 has 14 residues. Germline V gives CDR1 LNHDA, CDR2 SQIVND (reference sequence). The ends lost 8 bases at V and 3 bases at J; junction bases unmatched: 3. With respect to this clone: Its matching antigen is unknown.

Sequencing was performed on peripheral blood, taken on day 0 of AZD1222 vaccination. The clonotype comes from an adult in good health. This chain joins TRBV19 and TRBJ1-4; 10 positions agree with TRBD1. The CDR3 region has the DNA TGTGCCAGTGTGGACAGGGGGTCTAATGAAAAACTGTTTTTT. Translated, it gives CASVDRGSNEKLFF.